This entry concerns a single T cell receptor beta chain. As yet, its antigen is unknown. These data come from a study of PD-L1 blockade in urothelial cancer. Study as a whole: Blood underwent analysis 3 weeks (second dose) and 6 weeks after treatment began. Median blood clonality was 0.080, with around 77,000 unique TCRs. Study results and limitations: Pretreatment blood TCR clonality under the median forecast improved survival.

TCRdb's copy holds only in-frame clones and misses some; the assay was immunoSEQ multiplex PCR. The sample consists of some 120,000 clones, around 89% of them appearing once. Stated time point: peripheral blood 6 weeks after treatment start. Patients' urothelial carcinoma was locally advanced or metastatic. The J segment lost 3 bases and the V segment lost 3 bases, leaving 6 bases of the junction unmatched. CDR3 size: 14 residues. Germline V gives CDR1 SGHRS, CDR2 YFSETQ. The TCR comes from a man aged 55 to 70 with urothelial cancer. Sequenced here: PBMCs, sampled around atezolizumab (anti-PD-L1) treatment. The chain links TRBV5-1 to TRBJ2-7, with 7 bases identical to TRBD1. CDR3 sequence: CASSSGQTFYEQYF. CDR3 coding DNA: TGCGCCAGCAGCTCGGGACAGACGTTCTACGAGCAGTACTTC.